The sequence of this T cell receptor beta chain was determined in a study of blood T cell repertoires in COVID-19. Study-wide context: The analysed material was cDNA or gDNA that came from T cells, B-cell-depleted T cells, or PBMCs.

Per the original methods: Cell counts per sample came from amplifying reference gene primers. The assay was immunoSEQ multiplex PCR, and TCRdb's table has in-frame clones only and misses some. V and J calls and clone size come straight from that table; D and trimming were deduced from the DNA. The sample yields approximately 68,000 clones, 82% seen once. Per germline, CDR1 MNHEY and CDR2 SMNVEV (reference sequence). The ends were cut back, 5 bases at V and 1 base at J, with 17 bases in the middle. The CDR3 is 16 amino acids. The source of this sequence is a man at least 80 years old with active COVID-19. The sample consisted of peripheral blood. The rearrangement links TRBV27 to TRBJ1-1, with TRBD1 as a possible D gene (6 bases). The CDR3 DNA is TGTGCCAGCAGTATGGGAAGGGGGACAAAGAACACTGAAGCTTTCTTT. The encoded protein is CASSMGRGTKNTEAFF.